The sequence of this TCR beta chain was determined in a study of low-dose radiotherapy and immunotherapy resistance in tumors. Study context: Participants in Cohort 2 were given 1 Gy per fraction every two weeks, for 13 Gy over 26 weeks. Intravenous cyclophosphamide 200 mg/m2 was given every two weeks, one day before radiation and immunotherapy.

V lost 0 bases, J lost 2 bases, and 8 bases stayed unmatched. Germline V CDR1 and CDR2: SGDLS, YYNGEE. The CDR3 contains 17 residues. TRAV- and TRBV-specific primers, spanning alpha and beta chains, primed first-strand cDNA. A roughly 20-cycle PCR with a constant-region primer and V-primer adapter amplified TCRs. MiXCR was run by TCRdb on the reads, yielding one entry per CDR3 protein. The sample carries roughly 100,000 distinct CDR3 sequences, around a fifth recorded once. There are many counts of this clonotype. Time point denoted: after trial treatment. Treatment reported: LDRT plus nivolumab, ipilimumab, low-dose cyclophosphamide and aspirin (RACIN trial). Each donor was administered nivolumab, ipilimumab, aspirin, low-dose cyclophosphamide and low-dose radiotherapy.

Sample: PBMCs, taken after low-dose radiotherapy plus immunotherapy. This clonotype originated in a female donor with ovarian cancer. The rearrangement uses TRBV9 and TRBJ2-5; TRBD2 matches at 9 bases. As DNA, the CDR3 is TGTGCCAGCAGCGTAGATAGTAGCGGGAGAGTGCAAGAGACCCAGTACTTC. As protein: CASSVDSSGRVQETQYF.